This T cell receptor beta chain was identified in a study of blood T cells in healthy people across ages. The use of a sample-barcoded 5' primer and a J-beta primer mix characterized a second PCR of about 7 to 12 cycles. TCRdb re-analysed the 5' RACE reads in MiXCR, keeping a single row per CDR3 protein. The repertoire holds fewer than 700,000 distinct CDR3 sequences, with 45% to 55% as singletons. V gave up 0 bases and J gave up 6 bases, with 10 bases separating them. Germline V gene lookup returns CDR1 SGHDN and CDR2 FVKESK. This CDR3 has 14 amino acids. The specimen was blood. The clonotype originates from a man older than 75 in good health. The genes are TRBV14 and TRBJ2-3, with D tentatively TRBD2 (5 bases). The CDR3 loop reads CASSQDPQRDTQYF. The CDR3 DNA sequence: TGTGCCAGCAGCCAAGACCCGCAGCGGGATACGCAGTATTTT.